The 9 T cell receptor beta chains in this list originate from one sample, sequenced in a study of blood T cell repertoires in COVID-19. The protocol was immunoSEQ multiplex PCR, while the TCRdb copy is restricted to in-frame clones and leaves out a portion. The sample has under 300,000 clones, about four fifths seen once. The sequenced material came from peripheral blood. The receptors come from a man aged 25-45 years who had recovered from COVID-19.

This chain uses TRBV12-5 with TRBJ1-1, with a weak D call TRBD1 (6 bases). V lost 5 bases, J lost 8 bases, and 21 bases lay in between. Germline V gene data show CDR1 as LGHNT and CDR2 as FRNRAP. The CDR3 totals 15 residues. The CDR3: CASGPSGGLSLEAFF. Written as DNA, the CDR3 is TGTGCTAGTGGTCCCTCCGGGGGGCTCTCCTTGGAAGCTTTCTTT.

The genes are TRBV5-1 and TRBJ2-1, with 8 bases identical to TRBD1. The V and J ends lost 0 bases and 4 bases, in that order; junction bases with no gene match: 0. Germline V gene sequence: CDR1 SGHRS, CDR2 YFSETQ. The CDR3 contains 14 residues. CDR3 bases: TGCGCCAGCAGCTTGGGGACAGGGTACAATGAGCAGTTCTTC. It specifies CASSLGTGYNEQFF.

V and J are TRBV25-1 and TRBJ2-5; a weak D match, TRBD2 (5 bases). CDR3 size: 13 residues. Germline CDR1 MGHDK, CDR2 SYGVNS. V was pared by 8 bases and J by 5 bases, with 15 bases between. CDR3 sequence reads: CASRAGVLETQYF. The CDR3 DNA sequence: TGTGCCAGCCGCGCCGGGGTGTTGGAGACCCAGTACTTC.

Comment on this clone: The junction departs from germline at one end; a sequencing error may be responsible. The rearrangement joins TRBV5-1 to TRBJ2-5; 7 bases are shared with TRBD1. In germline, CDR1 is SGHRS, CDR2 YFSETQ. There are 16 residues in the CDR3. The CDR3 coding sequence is TGCGCCAGCAGCTTGGGTGGGACAGACTACCATGAGACCCAGTACTTC. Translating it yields CASSLGGTDYHETQYF.

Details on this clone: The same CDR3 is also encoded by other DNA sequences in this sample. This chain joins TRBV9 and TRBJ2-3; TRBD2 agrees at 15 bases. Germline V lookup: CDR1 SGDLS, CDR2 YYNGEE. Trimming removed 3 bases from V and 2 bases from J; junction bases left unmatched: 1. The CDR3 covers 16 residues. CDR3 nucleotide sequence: TGTGCCAGCAGCGGGACTAGCGGGGGGGCCACAGATACGCAGTATTTT. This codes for CASSGTSGGATDTQYF.

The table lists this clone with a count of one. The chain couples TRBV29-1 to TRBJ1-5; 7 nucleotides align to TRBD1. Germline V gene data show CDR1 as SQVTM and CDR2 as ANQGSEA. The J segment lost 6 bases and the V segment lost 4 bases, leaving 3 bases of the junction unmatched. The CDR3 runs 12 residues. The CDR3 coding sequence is TGCAGCGTTGGGCAGGGGGGTCAGCCCCAGCATTTT. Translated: CSVGQGGQPQHF. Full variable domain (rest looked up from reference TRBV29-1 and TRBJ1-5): SAVISQKPSRDICQRGTSLTIQCQVDSQVTMMFWYRQQPGQSLTLIATANQGSEATYESGFVIDKFPISRPNLTFSTLTVSNMSPEDSSIYLCSVGQGGQPQHFGDGTRLSIL.

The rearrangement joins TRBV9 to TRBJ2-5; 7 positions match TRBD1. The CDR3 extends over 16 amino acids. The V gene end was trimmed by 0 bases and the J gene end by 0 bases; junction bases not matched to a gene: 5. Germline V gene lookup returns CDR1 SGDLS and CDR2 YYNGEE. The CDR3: CASSVGTGGDQETQYF. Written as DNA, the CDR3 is TGTGCCAGCAGCGTAGGGACAGGCGGAGACCAAGAGACCCAGTACTTC.

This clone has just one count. The CDR3 region has the DNA TGTGCCAGCAGCCAAGCGGGGGGGCCAACAGATACGCAGTATTTT. Protein sequence: CASSQAGGPTDTQYF. This chain joins TRBV4-2 and TRBJ2-3; 8 nucleotides agree with TRBD2. This CDR3 has 15 residues. The V and J ends lost 1 base and 3 bases, in that order; junction bases with no gene match: 3. Germline V CDR1 and CDR2: LGHNA, YNFKEQ.

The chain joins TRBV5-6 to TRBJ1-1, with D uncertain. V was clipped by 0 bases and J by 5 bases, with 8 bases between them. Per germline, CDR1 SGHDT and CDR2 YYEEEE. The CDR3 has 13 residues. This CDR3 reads CASSLVAGTEAFF. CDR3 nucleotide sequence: TGTGCCAGCAGCTTGGTCGCGGGGACTGAAGCTTTCTTT.